The next 20 T cell receptor beta chains were all read from a single sample in a study of T cell changes during pregnancy in multiple sclerosis. Measured with immunoSEQ multiplex PCR; TCRdb has only the in-frame clones, and not every one. The sample has nearly 110,000 clones, about 90% seen once; the top ten hold around 0.8%. Source: peripheral blood, taken in the third trimester of pregnancy. These receptors were taken from a female donor in good health, enrolled as a control in a pregnancy study.

The chain employs TRBV4-2 and TRBJ2-1; TRBD2 matches at 12 bases. Germline V gene lookup returns CDR1 LGHNA and CDR2 YNFKEQ. V lost 0 bases and J lost 8; bases outside the gene matches: 8. This CDR3 has 17 residues. The CDR3 spells CASSQDASGGARDEQFF. The CDR3 DNA reads TGTGCCAGCAGCCAAGATGCTAGCGGGGGGGCCAGAGATGAGCAGTTCTTC.

The chain joins TRBV4-2 to TRBJ2-1; 8 positions match TRBD2. The V gene end was trimmed by 1 base and the J gene end by 6 bases; junction bases not matched to a gene: 14. CDR1 LGHNA and CDR2 YNFKEQ come from the germline V gene. This CDR3 spans 18 amino acids. The CDR3 DNA reads TGTGCCAGCAGCCAAGGGACGGGGGGGCTGCAAGGGGGCAATGAGCAGTTCTTC. It encodes CASSQGTGGLQGGNEQFF.

This clone appeared once. The rearrangement links TRBV4-3 to TRBJ2-7, with 8 nucleotides matching TRBD2. CDR3 length: 16 residues. V shed 0 bases and J 6 bases; nucleotides not matched to a gene: 10. Germline-derived CDR1 and CDR2 are LGHNA and YSLEER. As DNA, the CDR3 is TGCGCCAGCAGCCAAGAGGGTAGCGGGGTTCCCTCCGAGCAGTACTTC. Translated: CASSQEGSGVPSEQYF.

The rearrangement uses TRBV9 and TRBJ1-1, with 7 bases matching TRBD1. Germline values: CDR1 SGDLS, CDR2 YYNGEE. J gave up 1 base and V 4 bases, and 7 bases lay outside the gene matches. The CDR3 covers 15 residues. The CDR3 loop reads CASSRGGTENTEAFF. CDR3 DNA sequence: TGTGCCAGCAGCCGGGGGGGGACAGAGAACACTGAAGCTTTCTTT.

The chain combines TRBV5-4 with TRBJ2-1, with 8 bases identical to TRBD2. This CDR3 contains 15 residues. Unmatched junction bases numbered 9, after V lost 6 bases and J lost 4 bases. Germline CDR1 SGHNT, CDR2 YYREEE (reference sequence). The CDR3 DNA sequence: TGTGCCAGCAACCTAGCGGGCGGGCCTTACAATGAGCAGTTCTTC. This sequence encodes CASNLAGGPYNEQFF.

V usage is TRBV7-2 and J usage is TRBJ1-1; no definite D call. V lost 0 bases and J lost 1, with 12 bases in between. The CDR3 is 16 amino acids. Germline V CDR1 and CDR2: SGHTA, FQGNSA. The CDR3 is CASSLAPVSRNTEAFF. DNA for the CDR3: TGTGCCAGCAGCTTAGCGCCAGTCTCCCGGAACACTGAAGCTTTCTTT. Complete variable domain (other parts from reference TRBV7-2 and TRBJ1-1): GAGVSQSPSNKVTEKGKDVELRCDPISGHTALYWYRQSLGQGLEFLIYFQGNSAPDKSGLPSDRFSAERTGGSVSTLTIQRTQQEDSAVYLCASSLAPVSRNTEAFFGQGTRLTVV.

Only one count was recorded for this clone. The V gene is TRBV9, the J gene TRBJ1-2; D gene unclear. From germline, CDR1 is SGDLS and CDR2 YYNGEE. The CDR3 consists of 16 residues. V dropped 4 bases and J dropped 4 bases, with 20 bases sitting between them. The CDR3 sequence is CASSSGPAISGYGYTF. CDR3 sequence (DNA): TGTGCCAGCAGCTCCGGGCCGGCTATAAGCGGCTATGGCTACACCTTC.

The J gene is TRBJ1-4, the V gene TRBV5-1; 7 bases are shared with TRBD1. Germline CDR1 and CDR2: SGHRS and YFSETQ. The CDR3 is made up of 16 amino acids. J was trimmed by 0 bases and V by 4 bases; bases with no gene match: 6. CDR3 DNA: TGCGCCAGCAGCCTGACAGGGACTGCAACTAATGAAAAACTGTTTTTT. It yields the protein CASSLTGTATNEKLFF.

V gene TRBV2 combines with J gene TRBJ2-1; TRBD2 is a possible D gene (6 bases). Looked up from germline, CDR1 is SNHLY and CDR2 is FYNNEI. V lost 10 bases, J lost 6 bases, and 16 bases lay in between. The CDR3 length is 13 residues. CDR3 protein: CATRDSPFNEQFF. The CDR3 nucleotides read TGTGCCACCCGGGACTCGCCGTTCAATGAGCAGTTCTTC.

The V call is TRBV4-1, the J call TRBJ1-1; no reliable D call. The CDR3 sequence is 13 residues long. Trimming shortened V by 4 bases and J by 5 bases, and 11 bases separated the two germline ends. CDR1 is MGHRA, CDR2 YSYEKL, per germline. The CDR3 spells CASSPAARTEAFF. The DNA for the CDR3 is TGCGCCAGCAGCCCCGCCGCGAGGACTGAAGCTTTCTTT.

This clone was found once. J is TRBJ1-5 and V is TRBV7-8; 9 positions match TRBD1. Germline V gene data show CDR1 as SGHVS and CDR2 as FQNEAQ. With 0 bases clipped from V and 7 bases from J, the junction kept 13 bases outside the gene matches. The CDR3 spans 18 residues. DNA of the CDR3: TGTGCCAGCAGCTTAGCGAATTTCCGGACAGGGGTAGGACAGCCCCAGCATTTT. It translates to CASSLANFRTGVGQPQHF.

The CDR3 region has the DNA TGTGCCAGCAGAGACCAGGGAAATAACTATGGCTACACCTTC. It yields the protein CASRDQGNNYGYTF. The chain recombines TRBV27 with TRBJ1-2; tentative D call: TRBD1 (5 bases). Germline assignment: CDR1 MNHEY and CDR2 SMNVEV (reference sequence). This CDR3 contains 14 residues. Trimming took 6 bases from V and 1 from J, leaving 12 bases between them.

The rearrangement joins TRBV4-1 to TRBJ1-1; D is perhaps TRBD1 (6 bases). This CDR3 is 15 amino acids long. From germline, CDR1 is MGHRA and CDR2 YSYEKL. Trimming shortened V by 3 bases and J by 0 bases, and 11 bases separated the two germline ends. CDR3 in amino acids: CASSQSGTLNTEAFF. CDR3 nucleotide sequence: TGCGCCAGCAGCCAGTCCGGGACACTGAACACTGAAGCTTTCTTT.

This CDR3 is CASSRSRQRGDGSFEKLFF. In nucleotides, the CDR3 is TGCGCCAGCAGCAGAAGTAGACAGCGTGGCGACGGCAGTTTTGAAAAACTGTTTTTT. This rearrangement joins TRBV4-1 to TRBJ1-4, with TRBD1 as a possible D gene (5 bases). Germline V gene lookup returns CDR1 MGHRA and CDR2 YSYEKL. The CDR3 has 19 residues. Trimming removed 5 bases at V and 7 bases at J, with 29 bases between.

This clone was counted once. J is TRBJ2-7 and V is TRBV27, with TRBD1 identical over 10 bases. There are 15 residues in the CDR3. CDR1 is MNHEY and CDR2 is SMNVEV in the germline V gene (reference sequence). V dropped 2 bases and J dropped 3; count of bases not matched to a gene: 4. CDR3 in amino acids: CASSLGTGVVYEQYF. CDR3 coding DNA: TGTGCCAGCAGTTTAGGGACAGGGGTTGTCTACGAGCAGTACTTC.

The chain links TRBV7-2 to TRBJ2-5, with TRBD2 matching 11 bases. V trimming: 1 base; J trimming: 5 bases; junction bases outside the gene matches: 3. Germline values: CDR1 SGHTA, CDR2 FQGNSA. CDR3 size: 15 residues. This CDR3 is CASSLGSGGVETQYF. CDR3 DNA sequence: TGTGCCAGCAGCTTAGGTAGCGGGGGGGTCGAGACCCAGTACTTC.

V gene TRBV30 combines with J gene TRBJ2-2; 9 nucleotides line up with TRBD1. Looked up from germline, CDR1 is GTSNPN and CDR2 is SVGIG (reference sequence). V shed 4 bases, J shed 5 bases, and the junction held 5 bases outside the gene matches. The CDR3 consists of 14 residues. Written as DNA, the CDR3 is TGTGCCTGGATCCAGACAGGGGGGACCGGGGAGCTGTTTTTT. It encodes CAWIQTGGTGELFF. Full variable domain (rest looked up from reference TRBV30 and TRBJ2-2): SQTIHQWPATLVQPVGSPLSLECTVEGTSNPNLYWYRQAAGRGLQLLFYSVGIGQISSEVPQNLSASRPQDRQFILSSKKLLLSDSGFYLCAWIQTGGTGELFFGEGSRLTVL.

J is TRBJ1-2 and V is TRBV5-1; TRBD1 aligns across 7 bases. The germline gives CDR1 SGHRS, CDR2 YFSETQ. There are 15 residues in the CDR3. With V trimmed by 0 bases and J by 4 bases, 6 bases remained unmatched. For the CDR3, the DNA is TGCGCCAGCAGCTTGGAAGGGGGCGGTGGCTATGGCTACACCTTC. Its protein product is CASSLEGGGGYGYTF. Combining the CDR3 with reference TRBV5-1 and TRBJ1-2 gives the whole variable domain KAGVTQTPRYLIKTRGQQVTLSCSPISGHRSVSWYQQTPGQGLQFLFEYFSETQRNKGNFPGRFSGRQFSNSRSEMNVSTLELGDSALYLCASSLEGGGGYGYTFGSGTRLTVV.

Concerning this clone itself: The same CDR3 also results from other DNA sequences found in this sample. The V call is TRBV30, the J call TRBJ1-5; TRBD1 agrees at 10 bases. The CDR3 spans 14 residues. The germline gives CDR1 GTSNPN, CDR2 SVGIG (reference sequence). V gave up 3 bases and J gave up 7 bases; unmatched junction bases: 6. DNA of the CDR3: TGTGCCTGGAGCGGCGGACAGGGGGACCAGCCCCAGCATTTT. Encoded protein: CAWSGGQGDQPQHF.

CDR3 coding DNA: TGTGCCAGCAGTTACGTATCAGAAATATACAGGACCCAGTACTTC. It is translated as CASSYVSEIYRTQYF. This chain joins TRBV6-5 and TRBJ2-5, with D unclear. This CDR3 is 15 amino acids long. The V end lost 2 bases, the J end lost 7 bases, and 17 bases lay between the germline ends. Per germline, CDR1 MNHEY and CDR2 SVGAGI.